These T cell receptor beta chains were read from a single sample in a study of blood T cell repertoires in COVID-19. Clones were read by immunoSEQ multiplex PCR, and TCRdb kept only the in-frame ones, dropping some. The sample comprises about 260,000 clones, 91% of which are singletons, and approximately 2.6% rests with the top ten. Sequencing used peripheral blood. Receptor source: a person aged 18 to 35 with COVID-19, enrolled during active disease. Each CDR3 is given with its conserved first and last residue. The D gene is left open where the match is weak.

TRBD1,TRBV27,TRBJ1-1,TGTGCCAGCAGTTTAAGGGGGCACAACACTGAAGCTTTCTTT,CASSLRGHNTEAFF
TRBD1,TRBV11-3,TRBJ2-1,TGTGCCAGCAGCTTAGGGGCAGGGACAGGCAACAATGAGCAGTTCTTC,CASSLGAGTGNNEQFF
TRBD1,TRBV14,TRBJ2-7,TGTGCCAGCAGCCAAGAGCGGGACAGGGGTCTTTACGAGCAGTACTTC,CASSQERDRGLYEQYF
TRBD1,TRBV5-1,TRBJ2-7,TGCGCCAGCAGCATTACAGGGGCGCCCTACGAGCAGTACTTC,CASSITGAPYEQYF
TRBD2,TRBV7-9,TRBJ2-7,TGTGCCAGCAGCTTAAGCGGGGAGGGGTACGAGCAGTACTTC,CASSLSGEGYEQYF
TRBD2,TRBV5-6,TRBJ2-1,TGTGCCAGCAGCTCCTTAATATTAAGCGGGAGAAGCTCCTACAATGAGCAGTTCTTC,CASSSLILSGRSSYNEQFF
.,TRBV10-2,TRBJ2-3,TGCGCCAGCAGGGGGGCTTATCGCATTGCAGATACGCAGTATTTT,CASRGAYRIADTQYF
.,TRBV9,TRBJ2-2,TGTGCCAGCAGCGCGACAGCGAACACCGGGGAGCTGTTTTTT,CASSATANTGELFF
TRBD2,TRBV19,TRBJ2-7,TGTGCCAGTAGTCCCCGGACTAGAGGCGAGCAGTACTTC,CASSPRTRGEQYF
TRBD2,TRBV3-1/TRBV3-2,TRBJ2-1,TGTGCCAGCAGCTTAGGTCTAGCGGAGATCTACAATGAGCAGTTCTTC,CASSLGLAEIYNEQFF
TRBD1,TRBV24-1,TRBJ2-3,TGTGCCACCAGCCTTAGACAGGGGGTCGGAGATACGCAGTATTTT,CATSLRQGVGDTQYF
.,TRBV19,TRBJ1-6,TGTGCCAGTAGTCCCAGGTGGGATTCACCCCTCCACTTT,CASSPRWDSPLHF
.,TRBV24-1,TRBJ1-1,TGTGCCACCAGTGATGCCGGGAGAAATAATGAAGCTTTCTTT,CATSDAGRNNEAFF
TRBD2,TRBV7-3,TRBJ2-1,TGTGCCAGCAGCTTAAATGGACTAGCGGGGGGTAATGAGCAGTTCTTC,CASSLNGLAGGNEQFF
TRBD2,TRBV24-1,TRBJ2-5,TGTGCCACCAGTGATTCGGGACTAGCGGGAGGGGAACAAGAGACCCAGTACTTC,CATSDSGLAGGEQETQYF
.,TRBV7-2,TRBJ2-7,TGTGCCAGCAGCCGTGTCACCCGGGATGGCTACGAGCAGTACTTC,CASSRVTRDGYEQYF
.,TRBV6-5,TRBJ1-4,TGTGCCAGCAGTTTCAGGGGAGTTGAAAAACTGTTTTTT,CASSFRGVEKLFF
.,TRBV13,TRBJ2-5,TGTGCCAGCAGCTTAGGGGGGGCAGGGCAAGAGACCCAGTACTTC,CASSLGGAGQETQYF
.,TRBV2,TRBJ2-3,TGTGCCAGCAGTGAAGAAACCCTGAGATCAGATACGCAGTATTTT,CASSEETLRSDTQYF
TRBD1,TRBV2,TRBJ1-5,TGTGCCAGCGGTAGGGGAACAGGGGATCAGCCCCAGCATTTT,CASGRGTGDQPQHF
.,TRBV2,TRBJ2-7,TGTGCCAGCAGTGAAGCATATAACGAGCAGTACTTC,CASSEAYNEQYF
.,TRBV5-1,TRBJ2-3,TGCGCCAGCACGAGGACAGCCACAGATACGCAGTATTTT,CASTRTATDTQYF